One and the same sample provided the 4 T cell receptor beta chains below, sequenced in a study of blood T cells in healthy people across ages. A second PCR, run for roughly 7 to 11 cycles, used a sample-barcoded 5' primer plus a J-beta primer mix. TCRdb recomputed calls from the 5' RACE reads with MiXCR, one row per CDR3 protein. The table has about 570,000 distinct CDR3 sequences, approximately 25% seen once. The sequenced material came from blood. These receptor sequences come from a woman between 65 and 79 years old in good health.

The CDR3 loop reads CASSSGDSYGYTF. DNA of the CDR3: TGTGCCAGCAGCAGCGGCGACAGCTATGGCTACACCTTC. The chain carries TRBV7-9 and TRBJ1-2, with D possibly being TRBD1 (5 bases). The V and J ends lost 5 bases and 4 bases respectively, with 11 bases between them. The germline CDR1 and CDR2 sequences are SEHNR and FQNEAQ (reference sequence). CDR3 size: 13 residues.

This clonotype came up a few times. The chain joins TRBV19 to TRBJ2-5; D is unresolved. The J call may be faulty, since TRBJ2-1 better matches the DNA end. CDR1 LNHDA and CDR2 SQIVND come from the germline V gene (reference sequence). CDR3 size: 11 residues. The CDR3 region is CASSIGNEQFF. The CDR3 DNA is TGTGCCAGTAGTATAGGAAATGAGCAGTTCTTC.

This clonotype appeared a few times. The chain combines TRBV20-1 with TRBJ2-1; D is possibly TRBD1 (6 bases). Germline CDR1 and CDR2: DFQATT and SNEGSKA (reference sequence). The CDR3 has 14 residues. V was shortened by 5 bases and J by 1 base, with 12 bases between the two germline ends. CDR3 sequence: CSAVDRSSYNEQFF. CDR3 nucleotide sequence: TGCAGTGCTGTCGACAGGTCTTCCTACAATGAGCAGTTCTTC.

For this clonotype: A read error may account for a junction end that differs from germline. CDR3 in DNA: TGTGCCAGCAGCTTACAGGGGGGTATGGGCACTGAAGCTCTCTTT. It is translated as CASSLQGGMGTEALF. V usage is TRBV7-9 and J usage is TRBJ1-1; 7 nucleotides match TRBD1. The length of the CDR3 is 15 residues. The germline V gene has CDR1 SEHNR and CDR2 FQNEAQ (reference sequence).